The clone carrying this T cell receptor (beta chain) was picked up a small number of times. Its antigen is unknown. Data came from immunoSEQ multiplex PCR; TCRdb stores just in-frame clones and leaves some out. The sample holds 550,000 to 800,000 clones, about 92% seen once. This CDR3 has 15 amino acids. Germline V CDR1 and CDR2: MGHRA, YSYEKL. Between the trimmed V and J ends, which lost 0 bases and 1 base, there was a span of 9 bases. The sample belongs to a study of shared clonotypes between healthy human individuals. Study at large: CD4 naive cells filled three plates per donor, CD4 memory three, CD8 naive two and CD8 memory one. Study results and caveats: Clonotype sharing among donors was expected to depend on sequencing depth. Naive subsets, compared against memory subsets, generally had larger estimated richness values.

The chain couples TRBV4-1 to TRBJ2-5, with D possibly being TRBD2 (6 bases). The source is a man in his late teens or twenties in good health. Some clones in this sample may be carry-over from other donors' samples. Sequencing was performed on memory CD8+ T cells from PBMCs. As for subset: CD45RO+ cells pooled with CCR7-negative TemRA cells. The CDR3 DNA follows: TGCGCCAGCAGCCAAGATGCGGGACCCCAAGAGACCCAGTACTTC. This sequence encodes CASSQDAGPQETQYF.